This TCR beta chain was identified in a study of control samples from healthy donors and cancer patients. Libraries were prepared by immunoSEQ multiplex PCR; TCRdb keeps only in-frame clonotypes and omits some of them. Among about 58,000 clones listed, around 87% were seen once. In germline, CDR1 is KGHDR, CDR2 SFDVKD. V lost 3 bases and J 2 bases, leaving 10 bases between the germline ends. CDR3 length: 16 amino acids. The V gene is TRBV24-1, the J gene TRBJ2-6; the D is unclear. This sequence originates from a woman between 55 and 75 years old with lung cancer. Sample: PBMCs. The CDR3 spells CATSDPTVAGANVLTF. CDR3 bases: TGTGCCACCAGTGATCCTACGGTTGCTGGGGCCAACGTCCTGACTTTC.